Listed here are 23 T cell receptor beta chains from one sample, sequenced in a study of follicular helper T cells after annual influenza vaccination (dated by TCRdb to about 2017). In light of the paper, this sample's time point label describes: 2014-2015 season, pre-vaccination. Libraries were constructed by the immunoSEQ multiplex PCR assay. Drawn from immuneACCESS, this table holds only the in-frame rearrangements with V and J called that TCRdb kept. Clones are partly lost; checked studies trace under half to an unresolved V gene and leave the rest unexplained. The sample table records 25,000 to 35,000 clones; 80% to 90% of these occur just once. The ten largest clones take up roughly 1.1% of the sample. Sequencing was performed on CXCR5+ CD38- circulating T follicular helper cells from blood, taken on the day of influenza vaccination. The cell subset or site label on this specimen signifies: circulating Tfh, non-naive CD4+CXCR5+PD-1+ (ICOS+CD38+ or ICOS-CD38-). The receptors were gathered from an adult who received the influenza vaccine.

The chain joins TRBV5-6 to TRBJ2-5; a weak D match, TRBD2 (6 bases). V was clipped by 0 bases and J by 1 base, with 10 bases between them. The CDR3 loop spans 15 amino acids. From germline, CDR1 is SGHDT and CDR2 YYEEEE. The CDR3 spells CASSLVGGTQETQYF. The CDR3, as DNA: TGTGCCAGCAGCTTGGTGGGCGGGACCCAAGAGACCCAGTACTTC.

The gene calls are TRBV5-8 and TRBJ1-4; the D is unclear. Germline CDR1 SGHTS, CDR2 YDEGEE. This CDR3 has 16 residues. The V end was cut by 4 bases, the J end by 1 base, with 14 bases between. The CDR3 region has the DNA TGTGCCAGCAGCCGGAACCCTGGACTAACTAATGAAAAACTGTTTTTT. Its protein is CASSRNPGLTNEKLFF.

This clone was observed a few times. The CDR3 reads CASSTAGTGGTEAFF. CDR3 coding DNA: TGTGCCAGTAGTACCGCCGGGACAGGGGGCACTGAAGCTTTCTTT. The rearrangement links TRBV19 to TRBJ1-1; 11 bases fit TRBD1. The V gene's germline CDR1 is LNHDA and CDR2 SQIVND (reference sequence). The CDR3 has 15 amino acids. J lost 4 bases, V lost 4 bases, and 5 bases had no gene match.

Here the CDR3 reads CAGSPTALRETQYF. DNA of the CDR3: TGTGCCGGATCCCCGACAGCGCTCAGGGAGACCCAGTACTTC. V is TRBV6-6 and J is TRBJ2-5, with a possible D match to TRBD1 (5 bases). The ends were cut back, 11 bases at V and 5 bases at J, with 21 bases in the middle. Looked up from germline, CDR1 is MNHNY and CDR2 is SVGAGI (reference sequence). The CDR3 has 14 amino acids.

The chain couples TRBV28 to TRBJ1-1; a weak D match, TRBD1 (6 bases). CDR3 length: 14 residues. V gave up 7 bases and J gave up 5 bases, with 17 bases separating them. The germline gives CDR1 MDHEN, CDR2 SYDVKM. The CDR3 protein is CASTPQGLGTEAFF. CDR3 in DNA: TGTGCCAGCACCCCTCAGGGGTTAGGGACTGAAGCTTTCTTT.

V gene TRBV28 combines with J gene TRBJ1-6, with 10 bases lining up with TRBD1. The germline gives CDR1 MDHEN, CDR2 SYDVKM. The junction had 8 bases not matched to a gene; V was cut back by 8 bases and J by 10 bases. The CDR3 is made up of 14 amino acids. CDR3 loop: CASLSGQGKSPLHF. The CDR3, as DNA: TGTGCCAGCTTATCGGGACAGGGGAAATCACCCCTCCACTTT.

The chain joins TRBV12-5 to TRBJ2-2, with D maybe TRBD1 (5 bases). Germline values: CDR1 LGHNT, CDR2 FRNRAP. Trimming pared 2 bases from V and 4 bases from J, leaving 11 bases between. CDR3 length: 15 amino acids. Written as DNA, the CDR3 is TGTGCTAGTGGTTTGTCTGCAGGGCCCACCGGGGAGCTGTTTTTT. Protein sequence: CASGLSAGPTGELFF.

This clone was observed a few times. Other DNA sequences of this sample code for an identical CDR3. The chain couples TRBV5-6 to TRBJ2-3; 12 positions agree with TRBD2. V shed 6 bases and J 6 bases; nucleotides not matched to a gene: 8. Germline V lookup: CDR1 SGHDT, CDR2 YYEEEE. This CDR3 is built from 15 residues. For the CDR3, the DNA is TGTGCCAGCACCCCTAGCGGGAGGGCAGCGGATACGCAGTATTTT. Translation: CASTPSGRAADTQYF.

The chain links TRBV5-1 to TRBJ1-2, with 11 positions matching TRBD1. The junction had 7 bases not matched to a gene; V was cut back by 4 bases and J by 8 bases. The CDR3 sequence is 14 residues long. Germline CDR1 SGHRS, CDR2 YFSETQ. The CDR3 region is CASSETGQGGGYTF. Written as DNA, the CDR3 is TGCGCCAGCAGCGAAACGGGACAGGGGGGAGGCTACACCTTC.

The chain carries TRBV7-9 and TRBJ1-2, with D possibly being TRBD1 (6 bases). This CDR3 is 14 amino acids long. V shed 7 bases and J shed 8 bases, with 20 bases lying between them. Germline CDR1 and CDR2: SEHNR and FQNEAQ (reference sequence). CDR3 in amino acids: CASTPQPGDPGYTF. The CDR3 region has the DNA TGTGCCAGCACCCCTCAACCAGGGGATCCGGGCTACACCTTC.

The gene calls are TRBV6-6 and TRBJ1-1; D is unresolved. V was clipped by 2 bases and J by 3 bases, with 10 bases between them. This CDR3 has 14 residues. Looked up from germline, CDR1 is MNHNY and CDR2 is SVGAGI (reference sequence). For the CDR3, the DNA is TGTGCCAGCAGTTACCGAAACGCAGACACTGAAGCTTTCTTT. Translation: CASSYRNADTEAFF.

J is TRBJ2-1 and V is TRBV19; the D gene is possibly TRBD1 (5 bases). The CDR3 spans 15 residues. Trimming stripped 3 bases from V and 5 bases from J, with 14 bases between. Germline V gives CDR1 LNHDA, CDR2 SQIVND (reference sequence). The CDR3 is CASSISDSIHNEQFF. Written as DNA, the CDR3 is TGTGCCAGTAGTATCTCCGACAGTATCCACAATGAGCAGTTCTTC.

This CDR3 is CASSLRGVQETQYF. The DNA for the CDR3 is TGTGCCAGCAGTTTGCGGGGGGTTCAAGAGACCCAGTACTTC. V and J are TRBV28 and TRBJ2-5, with TRBD2 matching 8 bases. The germline gives CDR1 MDHEN, CDR2 SYDVKM. Trimming cost V 3 bases and J 2 bases; bases outside gene matches: 2. CDR3 size: 14 residues.

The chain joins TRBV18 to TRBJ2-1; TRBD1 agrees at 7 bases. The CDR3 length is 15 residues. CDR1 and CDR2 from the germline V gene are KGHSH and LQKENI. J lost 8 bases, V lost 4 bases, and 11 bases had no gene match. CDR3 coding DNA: TGTGCCAGCTCACAATACAGGGGCGAAGGGGATGAGCAGTTCTTC. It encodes CASSQYRGEGDEQFF.

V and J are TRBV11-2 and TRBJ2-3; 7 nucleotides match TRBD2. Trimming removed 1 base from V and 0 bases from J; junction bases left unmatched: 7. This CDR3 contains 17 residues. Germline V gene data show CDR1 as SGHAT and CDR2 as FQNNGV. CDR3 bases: TGTGCCAGCAGCTTAGTTGGGCTAGCGGATAGCACAGATACGCAGTATTTT. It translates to CASSLVGLADSTDTQYF.

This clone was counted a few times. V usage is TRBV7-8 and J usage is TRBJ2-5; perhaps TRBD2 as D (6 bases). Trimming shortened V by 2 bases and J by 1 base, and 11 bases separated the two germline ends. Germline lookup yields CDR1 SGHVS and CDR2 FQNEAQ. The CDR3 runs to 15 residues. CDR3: CASSLPSGAQETQYF. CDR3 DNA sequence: TGTGCCAGCAGCTTACCCTCGGGAGCCCAAGAGACCCAGTACTTC.

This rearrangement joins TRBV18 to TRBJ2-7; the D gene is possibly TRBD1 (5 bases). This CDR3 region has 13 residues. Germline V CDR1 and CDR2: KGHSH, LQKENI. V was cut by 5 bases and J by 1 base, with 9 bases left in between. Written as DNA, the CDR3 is TGTGCCAGCTCATCGGACATTTCCTACGAGCAGTACTTC. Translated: CASSSDISYEQYF.

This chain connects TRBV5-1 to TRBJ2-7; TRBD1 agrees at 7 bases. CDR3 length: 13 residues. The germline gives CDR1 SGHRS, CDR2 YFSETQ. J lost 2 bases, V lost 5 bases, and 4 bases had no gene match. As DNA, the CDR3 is TGCGCCAGCAGGCCGGGACAGACCTACGAGCAGTACTTC. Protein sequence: CASRPGQTYEQYF. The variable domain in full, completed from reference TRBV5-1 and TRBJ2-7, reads KAGVTQTPRYLIKTRGQQVTLSCSPISGHRSVSWYQQTPGQGLQFLFEYFSETQRNKGNFPGRFSGRQFSNSRSEMNVSTLELGDSALYLCASRPGQTYEQYFGPGTRLTVT.

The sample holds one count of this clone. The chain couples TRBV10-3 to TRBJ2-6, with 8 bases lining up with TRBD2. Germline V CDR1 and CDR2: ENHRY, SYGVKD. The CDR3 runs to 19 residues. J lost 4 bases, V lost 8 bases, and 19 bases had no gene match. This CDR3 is CAIGRGAAGGESGANVLTF. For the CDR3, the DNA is TGTGCCATCGGAAGGGGGGCGGCGGGAGGAGAATCCGGGGCCAACGTCCTGACTTTC.

The CDR3 here is CASSATGDTQYF. CDR3 DNA sequence: TGTGCCAGCAGCGCGACTGGAGATACGCAGTATTTT. This chain uses TRBV2 with TRBJ2-3; D not certain. The CDR3 loop spans 12 amino acids. CDR1 is SNHLY and CDR2 is FYNNEI in the germline V gene. Trimming removed 6 bases from V and 5 bases from J, with 9 bases in between.

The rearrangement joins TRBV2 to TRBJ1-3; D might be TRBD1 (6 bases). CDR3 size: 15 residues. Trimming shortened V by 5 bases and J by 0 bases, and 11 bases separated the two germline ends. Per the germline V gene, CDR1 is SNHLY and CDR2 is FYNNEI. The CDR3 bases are TGTGCCAGCAGTCGAGACAGGACCTCTGGAAACACCATATATTTT. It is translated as CASSRDRTSGNTIYF.

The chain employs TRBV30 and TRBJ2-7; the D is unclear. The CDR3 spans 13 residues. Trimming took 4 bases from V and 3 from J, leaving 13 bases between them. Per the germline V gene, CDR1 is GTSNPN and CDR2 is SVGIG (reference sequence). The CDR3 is CAWNYAGLYEQYF. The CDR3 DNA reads TGTGCCTGGAATTATGCAGGCCTCTACGAGCAGTACTTC.

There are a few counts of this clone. The CDR3 sequence: CASSIETSGDRTQYF. Written as DNA, the CDR3 is TGTGCCAGTAGTATAGAGACTAGCGGGGATCGAACGCAGTATTTT. This chain connects TRBV19 to TRBJ2-3, with 11 positions matching TRBD2. Per the germline V gene, CDR1 is LNHDA and CDR2 is SQIVND (reference sequence). V was pared by 0 bases and J by 9 bases, with 5 bases of the junction left unmatched. The CDR3 consists of 15 residues.